Sequencing of this T cell receptor beta chain was carried out in a study of cytomegalovirus exposure and HLA in healthy donors. Some clones are missing from TCRdb's copy, which holds only in-frame ones; the method was immunoSEQ multiplex PCR. The sample carries over 150,000 clones, roughly 84% recorded once. The V and J ends lost 4 bases and 0 bases respectively, with 9 bases between them. The CDR3 loop spans 14 amino acids. Germline assignment: CDR1 SGHNT and CDR2 YYREEE (reference sequence). Broader study findings: The authors listed 180 or so TCR beta chains as cytomegalovirus-associated.

A word on this clone: The antigen is undetermined.

The sequence derives from a woman aged 18-30 years in good health and CMV-seropositive. This chain uses TRBV5-4 with TRBJ2-3; the D is unclear. The material sequenced was PBMCs. The CDR3 bases are TGTGCCAGCAGCACCGAGGCTAGCACAGATACGCAGTATTTT. This translates into CASSTEASTDTQYF.